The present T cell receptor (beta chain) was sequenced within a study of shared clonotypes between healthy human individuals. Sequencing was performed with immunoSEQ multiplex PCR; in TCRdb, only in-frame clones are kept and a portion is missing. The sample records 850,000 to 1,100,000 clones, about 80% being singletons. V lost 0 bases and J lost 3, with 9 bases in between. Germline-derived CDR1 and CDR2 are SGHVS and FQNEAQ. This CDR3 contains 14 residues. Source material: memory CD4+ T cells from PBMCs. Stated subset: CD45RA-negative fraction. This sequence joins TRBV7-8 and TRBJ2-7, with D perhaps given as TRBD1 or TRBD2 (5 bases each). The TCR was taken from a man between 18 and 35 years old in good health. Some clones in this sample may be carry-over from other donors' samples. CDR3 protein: CASSLAGTGYEQYF. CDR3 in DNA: TGTGCCAGCAGCTTAGCGGGGACCGGCTACGAGCAGTACTTC. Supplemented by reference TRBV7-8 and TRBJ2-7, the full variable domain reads GAGVSQSPRYKVAKRGQDVALRCDPISGHVSLFWYQQALGQGPEFLTYFQNEAQLDKSGLPSDRFFAERPEGSVSTLKIQRTQQEDSAVYLCASSLAGTGYEQYFGPGTRLTVT.